Ten or more counts support the clone carrying this T cell receptor beta chain. What it binds is not known. The germline gives CDR1 DFQATT, CDR2 SNEGSKA (reference sequence). Deletions cut 3 bases from V and 6 bases from J, with 6 bases between. This CDR3 is 11 amino acids long. This entry comes from a study of T-cell reconstitution after alpha-beta-depleted transplantation in children. Unique molecular identifiers featured in how the TCRbeta library was prepared. TCRdb reanalysed the PCR reads using MiXCR and keeps one entry per CDR3 protein. The sample includes around 450,000 distinct CDR3 sequences, about 40% of them seen just once. Whole-study results and caveats: At the one-year point after transplant, T-cell counts and TCRbeta diversity were found to come mostly from T cells that had been newly produced. The high TCRbeta diversity at day 60 in some patients came from surviving recipient T cells and thymic progenitors. Several hundred graft clones that had expanded were reportedly the source of alpha-beta T cells about two months after transplant.

This receptor was taken from a girl aged 2 to 9 with aplastic anemia, due to receive a stem cell transplant. Sequencing used PBMCs, obtained before TCRalphabeta/CD19-depleted stem cell transplant. V and J are TRBV20-1 and TRBJ2-1; no reliable D call. The CDR3 bases are TGCAGTGCTAGGAGGTCCAATGAGCAGTTCTTC. Encoded protein: CSARRSNEQFF.